The 31 T cell receptor beta chains below were found in one sample sequenced in a study of naive and memory T cell subsets. Reverse transcription of blood and skin TCR RNA was primed at alpha and beta constant regions. TCRdb fed the 5' RACE reads into MiXCR, producing one record per CDR3 protein. The data contain tens of thousands of distinct CDR3 sequences, 20% to 25% of them singletons. Whole blood, 2.5 ml, came from adult healthy volunteers. The source is a female donor in good health.

The chain combines TRBV29-1 with TRBJ1-2; D remains ambiguous. The V and J ends lost 3 bases and 4 bases respectively, with 12 bases between them. This CDR3 has 13 amino acids. The germline gives CDR1 SQVTM, CDR2 ANQGSEA. This chain's CDR3 is CSVEAHGVYGYTF. The CDR3 DNA reads as TGCAGCGTTGAGGCCCACGGGGTCTATGGCTACACCTTC.

This clonotype occurred many times. V gene TRBV10-1 combines with J gene TRBJ2-3; tentative D call: TRBD1 (5 bases). V lost 5 bases, J lost 3 bases, and 24 bases lay in between. This CDR3 region has 18 residues. Germline V lookup: CDR1 WNHNN, CDR2 SYGVQD (reference sequence). The CDR3 region has the DNA TGCGCCAGCAGTCCCTCGCGGATATCTAGAAGGGGAACAGATACGCAGTATTTT. Translated: CASSPSRISRRGTDTQYF.

This clonotype has a count of ten or more. The rearrangement uses TRBV2 and TRBJ2-2; TRBD2 is a possible D gene (6 bases). The CDR3 sequence is 14 residues long. V lost 5 bases, J lost 6 bases, and 13 bases lay in between. Germline V gene sequence: CDR1 SNHLY, CDR2 FYNNEI. This CDR3 reads CASSIGGWAGELFF. CDR3 coding DNA: TGTGCCAGCAGTATTGGAGGGTGGGCCGGGGAGCTGTTTTTT.

This clonotype was picked up many times. The rearrangement uses TRBV7-2 and TRBJ1-5; tentative D call: TRBD1 (5 bases). The CDR3 runs 14 residues. Trimming removed 5 bases from V and 2 bases from J, with 10 bases in between. Germline CDR1 is SGHTA and CDR2 is FQGNSA. CDR3 residues: CASSPTGGNQPQHF. DNA for the CDR3: TGTGCCAGCAGCCCCACGGGGGGCAATCAGCCCCAGCATTTT. The full variable domain, completed using reference TRBV7-2 and TRBJ1-5, is GAGVSQSPSNKVTEKGKDVELRCDPISGHTALYWYRQSLGQGLEFLIYFQGNSAPDKSGLPSDRFSAERTGGSVSTLTIQRTQQEDSAVYLCASSPTGGNQPQHFGDGTRLSIL.

This clonotype is labeled as medium-sized. The gene calls are TRBV30 and TRBJ1-1; D unclear. The CDR3 contains 12 residues. V dropped 0 bases and J dropped 1 base, with 3 bases sitting between them. Per germline, CDR1 GTSNPN and CDR2 SVGIG (reference sequence). CDR3 protein: CAWSVRNTEAFF. CDR3 nucleotide sequence: TGTGCCTGGAGTGTCAGGAACACTGAAGCTTTCTTT.

In its sample, this clonotype was seen a few times. V is TRBV20-1 and J is TRBJ2-6, with D unresolved. This CDR3 comprises 14 residues. Germline loops: CDR1 DFQATT, CDR2 SNEGSKA (reference sequence). The V end lost 5 bases, the J end lost 4 bases, and 12 bases lay between the germline ends. CDR3 sequence: CSALGQSGANVLTF. The CDR3 region has the DNA TGCAGTGCTCTTGGGCAGTCCGGGGCCAACGTCCTGACTTTC.

Within the sample, this clonotype is medium-sized. The genes are TRBV7-9 and TRBJ2-1; D is ambiguous. CDR1 is SEHNR and CDR2 is FQNEAQ in the germline V gene (reference sequence). This CDR3 contains 13 residues. V was clipped by 7 bases and J by 8 bases, with 15 bases between them. The DNA for the CDR3 is TGTGCCAGCACCCGAGTTGCTCGCGATGAGCAGTTCTTC. This encodes CASTRVARDEQFF.

Sample share makes this clonotype medium-sized. The chain employs TRBV6-6 and TRBJ1-1, with 8 nucleotides matching TRBD1. There are 15 residues in the CDR3. Trimming removed 8 bases from V and 3 bases from J; junction bases left unmatched: 11. Germline CDR1 is MNHNY and CDR2 is SVGAGI (reference sequence). CDR3 sequence (DNA): TGTGCCAGCTTTCGCGGACAGGGTCGTTACACTGAAGCTTTCTTT. The encoded protein is CASFRGQGRYTEAFF.

This clonotype was counted a single time. The chain links TRBV7-3 to TRBJ2-3; D is uncertain. Trimming shortened V by 3 bases and J by 5 bases, and 12 bases separated the two germline ends. CDR3 length: 14 residues. CDR1 and CDR2 from the germline V gene are SGHTA and FQGTGA. Written as DNA, the CDR3 is TGTGCCAGCAGCTTTGGGGTCGGTGTAGATACGCAGTATTTT. This encodes CASSFGVGVDTQYF.

The V call is TRBV27, the J call TRBJ2-7, with a possible D match to TRBD2 (5 bases). The germline gives CDR1 MNHEY, CDR2 SMNVEV (reference sequence). Trimming shortened V by 10 bases and J by 3 bases, and 16 bases separated the two germline ends. The CDR3 length is 13 residues. CDR3 in amino acids: CATGLGSGYEQYF. As DNA, the CDR3 is TGTGCCACAGGACTGGGCTCCGGCTACGAGCAGTACTTC.

This clonotype was counted only a few times. This rearrangement joins TRBV7-2 to TRBJ2-1; D is undetermined. V lost 1 base to trimming and J lost 7 bases, with 5 bases between them. The CDR3 consists of 12 residues. Germline loops: CDR1 SGHTA, CDR2 FQGNSA. Here the CDR3 DNA reads TGTGCCAGCAGCTTAGAGAGGAATGAGCAGTTCTTC. Its translation: CASSLERNEQFF.

This clonotype was seen a few times. The V gene is TRBV2, the J gene TRBJ1-6; 9 bases agree with TRBD1. The CDR3 length is 14 residues. The V gene end was trimmed by 4 bases and the J gene end by 8 bases; junction bases not matched to a gene: 3. The germline gives CDR1 SNHLY, CDR2 FYNNEI. CDR3 DNA sequence: TGTGCCAGCAGTGCGGACAGGGGACATTCACCCCTCCACTTT. Protein: CASSADRGHSPLHF.

This clonotype came up a few times. This sequence joins TRBV20-1 and TRBJ2-3; 8 bases align to TRBD2. Per germline, CDR1 DFQATT and CDR2 SNEGSKA (reference sequence). This CDR3 contains 14 residues. J was trimmed by 4 bases and V by 2 bases; bases with no gene match: 5. This chain's CDR3 is CSARRGGAADTQYF. CDR3 DNA: TGCAGTGCTAGACGGGGGGGGGCCGCAGATACGCAGTATTTT.

V is TRBV7-9 and J is TRBJ2-5, with D tentatively TRBD2 (5 bases). The CDR3 spans 16 residues. Trimming took 1 base from V and 4 from J, leaving 16 bases between them. In germline, CDR1 is SEHNR, CDR2 FQNEAQ (reference sequence). CDR3 loop: CASSLGVVGLAETQYF. The CDR3 DNA is TGTGCCAGCAGCTTAGGCGTGGTCGGTCTAGCAGAGACCCAGTACTTC.

The chain has TRBV20-1 and TRBJ1-1, with D possibly matching TRBD1 (5 bases). Germline-derived CDR1 and CDR2 are DFQATT and SNEGSKA (reference sequence). The CDR3 sequence is 15 residues long. The V and J ends lost 6 bases and 1 base respectively, with 18 bases between them. The CDR3 here is CSALHPTDKNTEAFF. The CDR3 bases are TGCAGTGCCCTACACCCGACAGACAAGAACACTGAAGCTTTCTTT.

This clonotype was seen a handful of times. The chain uses TRBV20-1 and TRBJ1-2; TRBD1 is a possible D gene (6 bases). The CDR3 has 18 residues. In germline, CDR1 is DFQATT, CDR2 SNEGSKA (reference sequence). The germline V and J ends were trimmed by 6 bases and 5 bases, with 31 bases remaining between them. The CDR3 DNA follows: TGCAGTGCCATGCGCGGGGGGCCAGGGGACCCCTCTCCTTATGGCTACACCTTC. This encodes CSAMRGGPGDPSPYGYTF.

This chain joins TRBV29-1 and TRBJ2-3; D is ambiguous. Trimming took off 4 bases at V and 1 base at J, with 6 bases between the two ends. Germline loops: CDR1 SQVTM, CDR2 ANQGSEA. This CDR3 region has 12 residues. This CDR3 is CSVGGGTDTQYF. The DNA of the CDR3 is TGCAGCGTTGGTGGGGGCACAGATACGCAGTATTTT.

The gene calls are TRBV12-3 or TRBV12-4 and TRBJ2-1, with D unresolved. The CDR3 is 12 amino acids. Trimming cost V 5 bases and J 3 bases, with 5 bases left between them. CDR3 nucleotide sequence: TGTGCCAGCAGTCTAGACTACAATGAGCAGTTCTTC. Its protein product is CASSLDYNEQFF.

The chain is built from TRBV20-1 and TRBJ1-1; D is undetermined. Between the trimmed V and J ends, which lost 2 bases and 0 bases, there was a span of 10 bases. Germline CDR1 and CDR2: DFQATT and SNEGSKA (reference sequence). The CDR3 length is 14 residues. CDR3 region: CSARSAAMNTEAFF. Written as DNA, the CDR3 is TGCAGTGCTAGATCGGCAGCGATGAACACTGAAGCTTTCTTT.

This chain joins TRBV6-5 and TRBJ1-1; no clear D gene. This CDR3 has 15 amino acids. Germline V gene sequence: CDR1 MNHEY, CDR2 SVGAGI. V lost 0 bases and J 1 base, leaving 9 bases between the germline ends. CDR3 region: CASSYSNGKNTEAFF. As DNA, the CDR3 is TGTGCCAGCAGTTACTCGAATGGCAAGAACACTGAAGCTTTCTTT.

This clonotype was observed a handful of times. The V gene is TRBV6-6, the J gene TRBJ2-6; 10 nucleotides agree with TRBD2. The junction had 9 bases not matched to a gene; V was cut back by 0 bases and J by 4 bases. The CDR3 runs 19 residues. Germline lookup yields CDR1 MNHNY and CDR2 SVGAGI (reference sequence). DNA of the CDR3: TGTGCCAGCAGTTACTCGTTAGCGGGAGCGGGAGGGGGGGCCAACGTCCTGACTTTC. Amino acid sequence: CASSYSLAGAGGGANVLTF.

This clonotype was picked up many times. V gene TRBV3-2 combines with J gene TRBJ1-1; TRBD1 reflects the table's D call only, with no check against the DNA. TRBV3-2 is classified as a pseudogene. The CDR3 runs 13 residues. The CDR3 loop is CASSQDRVDEAFF. The CDR3 DNA follows: TGTGCCAGCAGCCAAGACAGGGTGGACGAAGCTTTCTTT.

Judged by abundance, this clonotype is medium-sized. V is TRBV7-2 and J is TRBJ2-6; the D is unclear. V dropped 8 bases and J dropped 3 bases, with 8 bases sitting between them. Germline CDR1 SGHTA, CDR2 FQGNSA. The CDR3 extends over 13 amino acids. CDR3 DNA sequence: TGTGCCAGCGCTTTAGGTGGGGCCAACGTCCTGACTTTC. Its protein is CASALGGANVLTF.

This clonotype was detected only a few times. The rearrangement links TRBV2 to TRBJ2-7; D may be TRBD1 (5 bases). The CDR3 covers 14 residues. Trimming cost V 1 base and J 3 bases, with 10 bases left between them. The germline V gene has CDR1 SNHLY and CDR2 FYNNEI. The CDR3 is CASSEEGSVYEQYF. The CDR3 DNA sequence: TGTGCCAGCAGTGAAGAGGGGTCCGTCTACGAGCAGTACTTC.

CDR3 DNA: TGCAGCGTTGACCAGGGGGGGGCCGGGGAGCTGTTTTTT. This encodes CSVDQGGAGELFF. The chain has TRBV29-1 and TRBJ2-2; D may match TRBD1 or TRBD2 (7 bases each). There are 13 residues in the CDR3. CDR1 SQVTM and CDR2 ANQGSEA come from the germline V gene. Trimming removed 3 bases at V and 6 bases at J, with 11 bases between.

This clonotype is deemed medium-sized (0.01 to 0.1%). The chain uses TRBV7-2 and TRBJ2-4, with a weak D call TRBD2 (6 bases). The CDR3 is 16 amino acids. Trimming shortened V by 1 base and J by 9 bases, and 19 bases separated the two germline ends. Per germline, CDR1 SGHTA and CDR2 FQGNSA. CDR3 sequence (DNA): TGTGCCAGCAGCTTAGTGGGGAGACTAGGTTCCTTCATTCAGTACTTC. Translation gives CASSLVGRLGSFIQYF.

This clonotype appeared many times. The chain combines TRBV6-2 or TRBV6-3 with TRBJ2-7; D not certain. V was shortened by 6 bases and J by 2 bases, with 11 bases between the two germline ends. The CDR3 runs 13 residues. Looked up from germline, CDR1 is MNHEY and CDR2 is SVGEGT. CDR3 nucleotides: TGTGCCAGCAGCCGCGACTCCACCTACGAGCAGTACTTC. This sequence encodes CASSRDSTYEQYF.

This chain links TRBV29-1 with TRBJ2-2; a possible D gene is TRBD1 (6 bases). The CDR3 has 13 amino acids. V was pared by 6 bases and J by 4 bases, with 12 bases between. Looked up from germline, CDR1 is SQVTM and CDR2 is ANQGSEA. The CDR3 protein is CSVLQGPTGELFF. The CDR3 DNA follows: TGCAGCGTCCTACAGGGACCCACCGGGGAGCTGTTTTTT.

By its share, this clonotype is medium-sized. The chain links TRBV27 to TRBJ2-6, with D unresolved. Germline CDR1 reads MNHEY; CDR2 reads SMNVEV (reference sequence). The ends were cut back, 5 bases at V and 2 bases at J, with 10 bases in the middle. The CDR3 is 15 amino acids. Written as DNA, the CDR3 is TGTGCCAGCAGTGAAACGCGTCCTGGGGCCAACGTCCTGACTTTC. Translating it yields CASSETRPGANVLTF. Supplemented by reference TRBV27 and TRBJ2-6, the full variable domain reads EAQVTQNPRYLITVTGKKLTVTCSQNMNHEYMSWYRQDPGLGLRQIYYSMNVEVTDKGDVPEGYKVSRKEKRNFPLILESPSPNQTSLYFCASSETRPGANVLTFGAGSRLTVL.

This clonotype was seen repeatedly, ten times or more. This chain joins TRBV3-1 and TRBJ2-5; 11 bases fit TRBD2. From germline, CDR1 is LGHDT and CDR2 YNNKEL (reference sequence). J was trimmed by 7 bases and V by 1 base; bases with no gene match: 5. This CDR3 has 15 residues. CDR3 in amino acids: CASSQGSGGARTQYF. CDR3 DNA: TGTGCCAGCAGCCAAGGTAGCGGGGGGGCCCGGACCCAGTACTTC.

By share, this clonotype counts as medium-sized. V gene TRBV12-2 combines with J gene TRBJ2-5; the table names TRBD2, a call not compared with the DNA. TRBV12-2 represents a pseudogene. This CDR3 comprises 15 residues. CDR3 residues: CASRLGTSGRETQYF. CDR3 nucleotide sequence: TGTGCAAGTCGCTTAGGGACTAGCGGGAGAGAGACCCAGTACTTC.